The 16 T cell receptor beta chains presented below share a single source sample, sequenced in a study of blood T cell repertoires in COVID-19. Clones were sequenced by immunoSEQ multiplex PCR, and TCRdb holds only the in-frame ones, with some missing. The table has about 50,000 clones, about 80% seen once. The sequenced material came from peripheral blood. These receptors all stem from a man aged 55 to 70 with acute or convalescent COVID-19.

The CDR3 reads CASGRGDSYEQYF. The CDR3 DNA follows: TGTGCCAGTGGCCGGGGGGACTCGTACGAGCAGTACTTC. The chain has TRBV9 and TRBJ2-7; 7 nucleotides match TRBD2. CDR1 is SGDLS and CDR2 is YYNGEE in the germline V gene. This CDR3 has 13 amino acids. The V gene end was trimmed by 8 bases and the J gene end by 4 bases; junction bases not matched to a gene: 9.

The chain has TRBV5-1 and TRBJ1-1, with D tentatively TRBD1 (5 bases). CDR3 length: 17 amino acids. V was clipped by 5 bases and J by 4 bases, with 24 bases between them. Germline values: CDR1 SGHRS, CDR2 YFSETQ. CDR3 in DNA: TGCGCCAGCAGGGGGGGTGGATTCGGCTCGGGAAGCACTGAAGCTTTCTTT. It is translated as CASRGGGFGSGSTEAFF. The full variable domain, with the rest looked up from reference TRBV5-1 and TRBJ1-1, is KAGVTQTPRYLIKTRGQQVTLSCSPISGHRSVSWYQQTPGQGLQFLFEYFSETQRNKGNFPGRFSGRQFSNSRSEMNVSTLELGDSALYLCASRGGGFGSGSTEAFFGQGTRLTVV.

The chain has TRBV3-1 (or the pseudogene TRBV3-2) and TRBJ2-1; tentative D call: TRBD1 (6 bases). The ends were cut back, 3 bases at V and 9 bases at J, with 12 bases in the middle. The germline V gene encodes CDR1 LGHDT and CDR2 YNNKEL (reference sequence). This CDR3 is 13 amino acids long. CDR3 amino acids: CASSQQQGTEQFF. CDR3 coding DNA: TGTGCCAGCAGCCAGCAACAGGGAACTGAGCAGTTCTTC.

This rearrangement joins TRBV18 to TRBJ2-7, with TRBD1 as a possible D gene (5 bases). The CDR3 has 14 residues. Germline V gene sequence: CDR1 KGHSH, CDR2 LQKENI. Trimming pared 5 bases from V and 4 bases from J, leaving 15 bases between. CDR3 bases: TGTGCCAGCTCAGGGCCGGAACAGGATTACGAGCAGTACTTC. Translation gives CASSGPEQDYEQYF.

The chain links TRBV5-1 to TRBJ1-4; D is possibly TRBD1 (5 bases). Germline V gene sequence: CDR1 SGHRS, CDR2 YFSETQ. Trimming took 7 bases from V and 7 from J, leaving 17 bases between them. The length of the CDR3 is 14 residues. The CDR3 reads CASSSSWGGEKLFF. CDR3 DNA: TGCGCCAGCTCCAGCAGCTGGGGCGGTGAAAAACTGTTTTTT.

This clone was found a few times. J is TRBJ1-5 and V is TRBV19; D remains unclear. The ends were cut back, 10 bases at V and 4 bases at J, with 11 bases in the middle. The CDR3 extends over 12 amino acids. Germline V lookup: CDR1 LNHDA, CDR2 SQIVND (reference sequence). The CDR3 DNA is TGTGCCACACGGAGGCAGAATCAGCCCCAGCATTTT. Amino acid sequence: CATRRQNQPQHF.

The rearrangement joins TRBV9 to TRBJ2-2; maybe TRBD1 (7 bases). This CDR3 is 17 amino acids long. Trimming removed 4 bases at V and 5 bases at J, with 21 bases between. Germline V lookup: CDR1 SGDLS, CDR2 YYNGEE. The CDR3 coding sequence is TGTGCCAGCAGCATGAGAGGGGGCCAGGGGGGAACCGGGGAGCTGTTTTTT. This translates into CASSMRGGQGGTGELFF.

V is TRBV30 and J is TRBJ2-7; D might be TRBD1 (5 bases). Germline V lookup: CDR1 GTSNPN, CDR2 SVGIG (reference sequence). The length of the CDR3 is 12 residues. V lost 3 bases, J lost 3 bases, and 9 bases lay in between. The CDR3 DNA reads as TGTGCCTGGAGCGTAACAGGCTACGAGCAGTACTTC. Its protein is CAWSVTGYEQYF.

This chain uses TRBV6-5 with TRBJ1-2, with 10 bases that match TRBD1. The length of the CDR3 is 13 residues. Germline V CDR1 and CDR2: MNHEY, SVGAGI. V lost 6 bases to trimming and J lost 8 bases; unmatched junction nucleotides: 6. Written as DNA, the CDR3 is TGTGCCAGCAGCCCGGGACAGGGGACCGGCTACACCTTC. Translated, it gives CASSPGQGTGYTF.

This clone has a single count. J is TRBJ1-2 and V is TRBV24-1, with D tentatively TRBD1 (6 bases). The V end was cut by 4 bases, the J end by 4 bases, with 15 bases between. Germline V gene sequence: CDR1 KGHDR, CDR2 SFDVKD. This CDR3 is 15 amino acids long. CDR3 region: CATSENRVDRYGYTF. The CDR3 region has the DNA TGTGCCACCAGTGAGAACAGGGTTGATCGCTATGGCTACACCTTC.

The rearrangement links TRBV4-1 to TRBJ1-1; the D gene is possibly TRBD1 (5 bases). The CDR3 consists of 15 residues. CDR1 is MGHRA, CDR2 YSYEKL, per germline. The ends were cut back, 0 bases at V and 1 base at J, with 9 bases in the middle. CDR3 nucleotide sequence: TGCGCCAGCAGCCAAGAGGGGCAGGCGAACACTGAAGCTTTCTTT. Translation: CASSQEGQANTEAFF.

This clone appeared once. The chain recombines TRBV5-1 with TRBJ1-2; tentatively, D is TRBD1 (6 bases). Trimming left V 4 bases short and J 8 bases short, with 18 bases between. Per germline, CDR1 SGHRS and CDR2 YFSETQ. The CDR3 totals 14 residues. This chain's CDR3 is CASSIEQGSYGYTF. CDR3 sequence (DNA): TGCGCCAGCAGCATTGAGCAGGGGTCTTACGGCTACACCTTC.

V and J are TRBV6-5 and TRBJ1-2; no clear D. This CDR3 is built from 15 residues. V was shortened by 5 bases and J by 1 base, with 14 bases between the two germline ends. Germline V gives CDR1 MNHEY, CDR2 SVGAGI. CDR3 in DNA: TGTGCCAGCAGTAATGAGCCCGGGGTTAACTATGGCTACACCTTC. It translates to CASSNEPGVNYGYTF.

The rearrangement joins TRBV30 to TRBJ2-3; D may be TRBD1 (5 bases). The length of the CDR3 is 17 residues. The V end lost 0 bases, the J end lost 2 bases, and 18 bases lay between the germline ends. From germline, CDR1 is GTSNPN and CDR2 SVGIG (reference sequence). The CDR3 bases are TGTGCCTGGAGTGTACAGCAAGGCAGGGAATACACAGATACGCAGTATTTT. Its protein is CAWSVQQGREYTDTQYF.

The CDR3 loop reads CASSETGLGTEAFF. The CDR3 bases are TGTGCCAGCAGTGAAACAGGGTTGGGTACTGAAGCTTTCTTT. V and J are TRBV25-1 and TRBJ1-1, with D perhaps matching TRBD1 (6 bases). Trimming shortened V by 2 bases and J by 5 bases, and 12 bases separated the two germline ends. The germline gives CDR1 MGHDK, CDR2 SYGVNS. The CDR3 totals 14 residues.

The gene calls are TRBV6-5 and TRBJ2-5; 13 positions match TRBD2. V trimming: 7 bases; J trimming: 7 bases; junction bases outside the gene matches: 9. Germline CDR1 MNHEY, CDR2 SVGAGI. The CDR3 runs to 15 residues. The CDR3 DNA reads as TGTGCCAGCACCCTCCGGACTAGCGGGGGAGGGACCCAGTACTTC. Translated: CASTLRTSGGGTQYF.